The rows below give T cell receptor beta chains drawn from one sample of a study of T cell responses to AZD1222 COVID-19 vaccine. Assay used: immunoSEQ multiplex PCR; TCRdb lists only in-frame clones, some missing. The sample includes about 130,000 clones, roughly 93% seen only once; the top ten take approximately 3.4%. This specimen consisted of peripheral blood, obtained on day 0 of AZD1222 vaccination. The source is an adult in good health. CDR3s include the opening cysteine and the closing phenylalanine or tryptophan. Each record gives: V gene, D gene, clone size, J gene, CDR3 DNA, CDR3 protein. The D gene is left open where the match is weak. Expanded clones are given a class, and other clones once, few, many or no size at all.

v_gene: TRBV12-3/TRBV12-4; d_gene: .; abundance: .; j_gene: TRBJ1-2; CDR3nt: TGTGCCAGCAGTTTAGACCTACAGGATCGGTACACCTTC; CDR3aa: CASSLDLQDRYTF
v_gene: TRBV19; d_gene: .; abundance: .; j_gene: TRBJ1-1; CDR3nt: TGTGCCAGTAGTACCGATACAGGGAACACTGAAGCTTTCTTT; CDR3aa: CASSTDTGNTEAFF
v_gene: TRBV5-8; d_gene: TRBD2; abundance: .; j_gene: TRBJ2-1; CDR3nt: TGTGCCAGCAGCTTAGCCCTAGCGGGGCCCTACAATGAGCAGTTCTTC; CDR3aa: CASSLALAGPYNEQFF
v_gene: TRBV4-1; d_gene: .; abundance: .; j_gene: TRBJ2-1; CDR3nt: TGCGCCAGCAGCCAAGATTGGGCTAGCTCTTCCTACAATGAGCAGTTCTTC; CDR3aa: CASSQDWASSSYNEQFF
v_gene: TRBV11-1; d_gene: TRBD1; abundance: .; j_gene: TRBJ1-1; CDR3nt: TGTGCCAGCAGCCCCTCCGCCGGGACAGGGGCTGAAGCTTTCTTT; CDR3aa: CASSPSAGTGAEAFF
v_gene: TRBV28; d_gene: .; abundance: .; j_gene: TRBJ2-2; CDR3nt: TGTGCCAGCACCCCCGTGACACCGTGGGGGAGTAACACCGGGGAGCTGTTTTTT; CDR3aa: CASTPVTPWGSNTGELFF
v_gene: TRBV28; d_gene: TRBD1; abundance: few; j_gene: TRBJ1-5; CDR3nt: TGTGCCAGCAGTTTCTTTCGGACAGGCGGGTTTCAGCCCCAGCATTTT; CDR3aa: CASSFFRTGGFQPQHF
v_gene: TRBV7-2; d_gene: .; abundance: .; j_gene: TRBJ2-1; CDR3nt: TGTGCCAGCAGCTTGAGGGAAGAGTACAATGAGCAGTTCTTC; CDR3aa: CASSLREEYNEQFF
v_gene: TRBV27; d_gene: .; abundance: .; j_gene: TRBJ2-1; CDR3nt: TGTGCCAGCGGGGACCAGTACAATGAGCAGTTCTTC; CDR3aa: CASGDQYNEQFF
v_gene: TRBV5-1; d_gene: TRBD2; abundance: .; j_gene: TRBJ2-3; CDR3nt: TGCGCCAGCAGCCCCGGGACTAAGACAGATACGCAGTATTTT; CDR3aa: CASSPGTKTDTQYF
v_gene: TRBV6-5; d_gene: .; abundance: once; j_gene: TRBJ1-1; CDR3nt: TGTGCCAGCAGTTATCCTGGGGGTAACACTGAAGCTTTCTTT; CDR3aa: CASSYPGGNTEAFF
v_gene: TRBV19; d_gene: .; abundance: once; j_gene: TRBJ1-1; CDR3nt: TGTGCCAGTAGTACCTTACAGGATCTGGAAGCTTTCTTT; CDR3aa: CASSTLQDLEAFF
v_gene: TRBV4-3; d_gene: TRBD2; abundance: .; j_gene: TRBJ2-7; CDR3nt: TGCGCCAGCAGCCAGCTAGCGGGATACTCCTACGAGCAGTACTTC; CDR3aa: CASSQLAGYSYEQYF
v_gene: TRBV4-2; d_gene: .; abundance: .; j_gene: TRBJ2-1; CDR3nt: TGTGCCAGCAGCCAAGATCCACGAGGACAGAACAATGAGCAGTTCTTC; CDR3aa: CASSQDPRGQNNEQFF
v_gene: TRBV6-5; d_gene: .; abundance: .; j_gene: TRBJ1-6; CDR3nt: TGTGCCAGCAGTCTAGGATGGATCAATTCACCCCTCCACTTT; CDR3aa: CASSLGWINSPLHF
v_gene: TRBV6-2/TRBV6-3; d_gene: TRBD1; abundance: once; j_gene: TRBJ1-1; CDR3nt: TGTGCCAGCAGTTACTCGATTAGTGGGACAGGGCACGGGAACACTGAAGCTTTCTTT; CDR3aa: CASSYSISGTGHGNTEAFF
v_gene: TRBV7-2; d_gene: .; abundance: once; j_gene: TRBJ1-5; CDR3nt: TGTGCCAGCAGCTTAAGGGCCTTTCAGCCCCAGCATTTT; CDR3aa: CASSLRAFQPQHF
v_gene: TRBV28; d_gene: TRBD1; abundance: .; j_gene: TRBJ1-4; CDR3nt: TGTGCCAGCTTGACAGGGATGGGGGGTAATGAAAAACTGTTTTTT; CDR3aa: CASLTGMGGNEKLFF
v_gene: TRBV2; d_gene: .; abundance: .; j_gene: TRBJ1-2; CDR3nt: TGTGCCAGCAGTGTTGTCAGGGCGATAGGTGGCTACACCTTC; CDR3aa: CASSVVRAIGGYTF
v_gene: TRBV2; d_gene: .; abundance: .; j_gene: TRBJ1-5; CDR3nt: TGTGCCAGCAGTAACAATCAGCCCCAGCATTTT; CDR3aa: CASSNNQPQHF
v_gene: TRBV6-2/TRBV6-3; d_gene: TRBD1; abundance: .; j_gene: TRBJ2-1; CDR3nt: TGTGCCAGCAGCCGGGACAGTGTGTTGGAGCAGTTCTTC; CDR3aa: CASSRDSVLEQFF
v_gene: TRBV6-1; d_gene: .; abundance: .; j_gene: TRBJ1-5; CDR3nt: TGTGCCAGCAGTGACAGGGAGGCGGCCCAGCATTTT; CDR3aa: CASSDREAAQHF
v_gene: TRBV6-5; d_gene: .; abundance: .; j_gene: TRBJ1-1; CDR3nt: TGTGCCAGCAGCCGACAGCCCAGGGGCACTGAAGCTTTCTTT; CDR3aa: CASSRQPRGTEAFF
v_gene: TRBV4-2; d_gene: .; abundance: .; j_gene: TRBJ2-1; CDR3nt: TGTGCCAGCAGACTAGCCTTCAGTGGGGTCTACAATGAGCAGTTCTTC; CDR3aa: CASRLAFSGVYNEQFF
v_gene: TRBV18; d_gene: .; abundance: .; j_gene: TRBJ2-7; CDR3nt: TGTGCCAGCTCACCAAACCACGACTCCTACGAGCAGTACTTC; CDR3aa: CASSPNHDSYEQYF
v_gene: TRBV6-5; d_gene: .; abundance: .; j_gene: TRBJ1-4; CDR3nt: TGTGCCAGCAGTTACTATATAGAAGAAAAACTGTTTTTT; CDR3aa: CASSYYIEEKLFF
v_gene: TRBV7-9; d_gene: .; abundance: .; j_gene: TRBJ2-2; CDR3nt: TGTGCCAGCAGCTCAACCGGGACCACGAACACCGGGGAGCTGTTTTTT; CDR3aa: CASSSTGTTNTGELFF
v_gene: TRBV7-2; d_gene: .; abundance: .; j_gene: TRBJ2-1; CDR3nt: TGTGCCAGCAGCTTAGCGGGCGGGGTCTACAATGAGCAGTTCTTC; CDR3aa: CASSLAGGVYNEQFF
v_gene: TRBV1; d_gene: .; abundance: .; j_gene: TRBJ1-5; CDR3nt: TGCACCAGCAGCCGTAACCCGGGCAATCAGCCCCAGCATTTT; CDR3aa: CTSSRNPGNQPQHF
v_gene: TRBV5-6; d_gene: .; abundance: .; j_gene: TRBJ1-5; CDR3nt: TGTGCCAGCAGCTCCCGGGGGACCATAGGGATGCCCCAGCATTTT; CDR3aa: CASSSRGTIGMPQHF
v_gene: TRBV6-5; d_gene: TRBD1; abundance: .; j_gene: TRBJ2-1; CDR3nt: TGTGCCAGCAGCGACTACAGGGGAACCCGCAATGAGCAGTTCTTC; CDR3aa: CASSDYRGTRNEQFF
v_gene: TRBV3-1/TRBV3-2; d_gene: .; abundance: .; j_gene: TRBJ1-3; CDR3nt: TGTGCCAGCAAGAAACAGGGTTCTGGAAACACCATATATTTT; CDR3aa: CASKKQGSGNTIYF
v_gene: TRBV5-6; d_gene: .; abundance: .; j_gene: TRBJ2-7; CDR3nt: TGTGCCAGCAGCTTGGGAGGGCTTGAGCAGTACTTC; CDR3aa: CASSLGGLEQYF
v_gene: TRBV5-3; d_gene: .; abundance: .; j_gene: TRBJ2-5; CDR3nt: TGTGCCAGAAGCGTGGTTATAGCCCCAGGGGAGACCCAGTACTTC; CDR3aa: CARSVVIAPGETQYF
v_gene: TRBV25-1; d_gene: .; abundance: .; j_gene: TRBJ1-2; CDR3nt: TGTGCCAGCAGTGCGGGCCATAAGGGCCACACCTTC; CDR3aa: CASSAGHKGHTF
v_gene: TRBV28; d_gene: TRBD2; abundance: .; j_gene: TRBJ2-7; CDR3nt: TGTGCCAGCAGTTTCTCGCTAGCGGATTACGAGCAGTACTTC; CDR3aa: CASSFSLADYEQYF
v_gene: TRBV3-1/TRBV3-2; d_gene: .; abundance: few; j_gene: TRBJ1-1; CDR3nt: TGTGCCAGCAGCCAAGCGGCGGGGGCGAGTACTGAAGCTTTCTTT; CDR3aa: CASSQAAGASTEAFF
v_gene: TRBV29-1; d_gene: .; abundance: .; j_gene: TRBJ1-2; CDR3nt: TGCAGCGTTGGGCCGCCTCTACCCCTTTATGGCTACACCTTC; CDR3aa: CSVGPPLPLYGYTF
v_gene: TRBV4-1; d_gene: .; abundance: .; j_gene: TRBJ1-1; CDR3nt: TGCGCCAGCAGCCAAGCGTCAGGGAGCGGGGCAGAAGCTTTCTTT; CDR3aa: CASSQASGSGAEAFF
v_gene: TRBV29-1; d_gene: .; abundance: .; j_gene: TRBJ1-1; CDR3nt: TGCAGCGTGGAGAGGGGCCCCACTGAAGCTTTCTTT; CDR3aa: CSVERGPTEAFF
v_gene: TRBV28; d_gene: TRBD1; abundance: .; j_gene: TRBJ1-2; CDR3nt: TGTGCCAGCAGTATACAGGGGGCTCGACTTAACTATGGCTACACCTTC; CDR3aa: CASSIQGARLNYGYTF
v_gene: TRBV28; d_gene: .; abundance: .; j_gene: TRBJ1-1; CDR3nt: TGTGCCAGCAGCCCACCTGCCGGGACCTCTGAGGGCACTGAAGCTTTCTTT; CDR3aa: CASSPPAGTSEGTEAFF
v_gene: TRBV4-2; d_gene: .; abundance: .; j_gene: TRBJ2-2; CDR3nt: TGTGCCAGCAGCCTGCACGTCGGGGGAGGAAAGGGGGAGCTGTTTTTT; CDR3aa: CASSLHVGGGKGELFF